This TCR beta chain stems from a study of T cells expressing NK-cell markers. Study at large: Sorted CD3+CD56-NKG2C+, CD3+CD56+NKG2C+ and CD3+CD56+NKG2C- T cells supplied the TCR beta repertoires. There were seven HCMV-seropositive donors and one seronegative donor among the eight sequenced.

Libraries used 5'RACE template switching adding universal primer site and UMIs. Reprocessing the 5' RACE reads, TCRdb reports a single entry for every CDR3 protein and omits DNA. This sample's clone table lists roughly 390,000 distinct CDR3 sequences. Germline CDR1 MNHEY, CDR2 SMNVEV (reference sequence). The CDR3 spans 13 residues. The source is a woman aged 45-65 years in good health. Sequencing used blood T cells: a sorted CD56 or NKG2C T cell subset, CD4+ or CD8+ T cells, or bulk PBMC T cells (not recorded which). The V and J genes are TRBV27 and TRBJ1-6; the TCRdb D gene call, TRBD1, has no DNA to confirm it. This chain's CDR3 is CASSLGRRSPLHF.